One and the same sample provided the 29 T cell receptor beta chains below, sequenced in a study of shared clonotypes between healthy human individuals. The data were produced by immunoSEQ multiplex PCR, yet TCRdb's version contains in-frame clones alone and is incomplete. Of approximately 500,000 clones in the sample, 95% to 97% were seen once. The sequencing sample was made of naive CD4+ T cells sorted from blood. Stated subset: CD45RA+ positively selected. These receptors came from a woman aged 25 to 39 in good health.

V gene TRBV11-3 combines with J gene TRBJ2-2; 7 bases are a match to TRBD1. This CDR3 region has 15 residues. Per the germline V gene, CDR1 is SGHNT and CDR2 is YENEEA. J gave up 5 bases and V 8 bases, and 11 bases lay outside the gene matches. DNA of the CDR3: TGTGCCAGCCGCAGGGACAGTGGCGTAACCGGGGAGCTGTTTTTT. Amino acid sequence: CASRRDSGVTGELFF.

This clone was recorded once. CDR3 amino acids: CASSRQVGTYSNQPQHF. The CDR3 DNA follows: TGTGCCAGCAGCAGGCAGGTGGGGACATATAGCAATCAGCCCCAGCATTTT. This chain connects TRBV2 to TRBJ1-5, with D possibly matching TRBD1 (6 bases). The germline V and J ends were trimmed by 6 bases and 0 bases, with 18 bases remaining between them. The germline CDR1 and CDR2 sequences are SNHLY and FYNNEI. There are 17 residues in the CDR3.

CDR3 loop: CAWSVQLGVRDEQFF. The CDR3 nucleotides are TGTGCCTGGAGTGTACAACTAGGGGTGAGGGATGAGCAGTTCTTC. The J gene is TRBJ2-1, the V gene TRBV30; either TRBD1 or TRBD2 may fit D (5 bases each). This CDR3 is built from 15 residues. The V end lost 0 bases, the J end lost 8 bases, and 17 bases lay between the germline ends. CDR1 is GTSNPN and CDR2 is SVGIG in the germline V gene (reference sequence). Filled out from reference TRBV30 and TRBJ2-1, the complete variable domain reads SQTIHQWPATLVQPVGSPLSLECTVEGTSNPNLYWYRQAAGRGLQLLFYSVGIGQISSEVPQNLSASRPQDRQFILSSKKLLLSDSGFYLCAWSVQLGVRDEQFFGPGTRLTVL.

The V call is TRBV28, the J call TRBJ1-5; 8 bases align to TRBD1. The CDR3 has 21 residues. CDR1 and CDR2 from the germline V gene are MDHEN and SYDVKM. J gave up 9 bases and V 1 base, and 26 bases lay outside the gene matches. This CDR3 is CASSLFGNRDRINSPNRPQHF. The CDR3 DNA reads as TGTGCCAGCAGTTTATTTGGGAACCGGGACAGGATTAATTCACCCAATAGGCCCCAGCATTTT.

About this clone: Distinct nucleotide sequences in the sample also encode this CDR3. This chain uses TRBV11-2 with TRBJ2-7; 7 bases fit TRBD1. Germline assignment: CDR1 SGHAT and CDR2 FQNNGV. The CDR3 length is 12 residues. The V and J ends lost 5 bases and 6 bases, in that order; junction bases with no gene match: 4. Here the CDR3 DNA reads TGTGCCAGCAGCCCGACAGGGTTCGAGCAGTACTTC. Its protein is CASSPTGFEQYF.

This chain uses TRBV10-3 with TRBJ2-7, with D uncertain. The length of the CDR3 is 14 residues. V was pared by 3 bases and J by 0 bases, with 9 bases between. Germline-derived CDR1 and CDR2 are ENHRY and SYGVKD. The CDR3 sequence is CAISDFRSSYEQYF. CDR3 nucleotides: TGTGCCATCAGTGACTTCAGAAGCTCCTACGAGCAGTACTTC.

The chain links TRBV2 to TRBJ2-3; tentative D call: TRBD1 (6 bases). Trimming left V 4 bases short and J 3 bases short, with 11 bases between. This CDR3 contains 14 residues. Germline CDR1 is SNHLY and CDR2 is FYNNEI. Written as DNA, the CDR3 is TGTGCCAGCAGTGTTGGGACAAGGACAGATACGCAGTATTTT. Residues: CASSVGTRTDTQYF.

The chain links TRBV2 to TRBJ1-4, with TRBD1 matching over 9 bases. After removal of 5 bases from V and 12 bases from J, the junction contained 10 bases not matched to a gene. Per the germline V gene, CDR1 is SNHLY and CDR2 is FYNNEI. The CDR3 is 14 amino acids. The chain's CDR3 is CASSTGTGILELFF. The CDR3 nucleotides are TGTGCCAGCAGTACCGGGACAGGGATTTTGGAACTGTTTTTT.

This chain connects TRBV5-4 to TRBJ1-2; D gene ambiguous. CDR3 length: 14 residues. V was cut by 4 bases and J by 6 bases, with 16 bases left in between. Germline V CDR1 and CDR2: SGHNT, YYREEE (reference sequence). CDR3 coding DNA: TGTGCCAGCAGCCCAAGGAATGGCGGAGATGGCTACACCTTC. Amino acids: CASSPRNGGDGYTF.

The chain links TRBV28 to TRBJ1-3, with TRBD1 matching 7 bases. The germline CDR1 and CDR2 sequences are MDHEN and SYDVKM. This CDR3 spans 16 amino acids. The trim removed 5 bases at V and 0 bases at J, leaving 7 bases unmatched. The CDR3 spells CASSPFRGYSGNTIYF. The CDR3 nucleotides are TGTGCCAGCAGTCCTTTCAGGGGGTACTCTGGAAACACCATATATTTT.

J is TRBJ2-3 and V is TRBV20-1; D ambiguous. This CDR3 has 11 amino acids. Germline CDR1 and CDR2: DFQATT and SNEGSKA (reference sequence). V was clipped by 6 bases and J by 5 bases, with 9 bases between them. The CDR3 loop is CSAGPRDTQYF. Written as DNA, the CDR3 is TGCAGTGCCGGCCCGCGAGATACGCAGTATTTT.

The chain uses TRBV5-1 and TRBJ2-1; no clear D. Trimming pared 0 bases from V and 5 bases from J, leaving 6 bases between. The length of the CDR3 is 13 residues. The V gene's germline CDR1 is SGHRS and CDR2 YFSETQ. CDR3 DNA sequence: TGCGCCAGCAGCTTGGCGAGGAACAATGAGCAGTTCTTC. Protein product: CASSLARNNEQFF.

J is TRBJ2-1 and V is TRBV5-1; D uncertain. The ends were cut back, 0 bases at V and 1 base at J, with 8 bases in the middle. The CDR3 length is 15 residues. The germline V gene encodes CDR1 SGHRS and CDR2 YFSETQ. The CDR3 DNA reads TGCGCCAGCAGCTTGGTGGATCGGTCCTACAATGAGCAGTTCTTC. It specifies CASSLVDRSYNEQFF.

The chain combines TRBV7-6 with TRBJ1-1, with 7 bases identical to TRBD1. Trimming at V came to 4 bases and at J to 8 bases, leaving 4 bases not matched to a gene. CDR1 and CDR2 from the germline V gene are SGHVS and FNYEAQ. The CDR3 length is 12 residues. For the CDR3, the DNA is TGTGCCAGCAGCTCCTCGGACAGGGAAGCTTTCTTT. This codes for CASSSSDREAFF.

The V and J genes are TRBV28 and TRBJ2-1, with 8 bases that match TRBD2. Germline CDR1 and CDR2: MDHEN and SYDVKM. CDR3 size: 18 residues. V shed 6 bases and J 5 bases; nucleotides not matched to a gene: 18. The CDR3 protein is CASSLHRDGGRINNEQFF. In nucleotides, the CDR3 is TGTGCCAGCAGCCTGCATCGGGATGGCGGGAGGATCAACAATGAGCAGTTCTTC.

This clone was picked up one time. The chain is built from TRBV5-1 and TRBJ1-2, with TRBD1 identical over 12 bases. The CDR3 is made up of 15 amino acids. The germline V gene encodes CDR1 SGHRS and CDR2 YFSETQ. V shed 0 bases and J 8 bases; nucleotides not matched to a gene: 5. This CDR3 reads CASSLVGQGASGYTF. In DNA form, the CDR3 reads TGCGCCAGCAGCTTGGTGGGACAGGGGGCAAGCGGCTACACCTTC.

The genes are TRBV10-3 and TRBJ1-5; TRBD1 might be the D (6 bases). V was shortened by 6 bases and J by 11 bases, with 17 bases between the two germline ends. The CDR3 sequence is 13 residues long. The germline gives CDR1 ENHRY, CDR2 SYGVKD. The CDR3 loop reads CAISSDRPRAQHF. The CDR3 DNA reads as TGTGCCATCAGCTCGGACAGACCCAGGGCCCAGCATTTT.

This sequence joins TRBV2 and TRBJ2-7; D gene ambiguous. This CDR3 has 12 amino acids. Per the germline V gene, CDR1 is SNHLY and CDR2 is FYNNEI. V dropped 3 bases and J dropped 8 bases, with 11 bases sitting between them. CDR3 residues: CASSDDRAQQYF. The DNA of the CDR3 is TGTGCCAGCAGTGATGATAGGGCTCAGCAGTACTTC.

The chain has TRBV7-8 and TRBJ2-7; 11 bases line up with TRBD2. V trimming: 5 bases; J trimming: 6 bases; junction bases outside the gene matches: 12. Germline lookup yields CDR1 SGHVS and CDR2 FQNEAQ. The CDR3 runs 16 residues. The CDR3 loop is CASSPNLAGGPREQYF. The CDR3, as DNA: TGTGCCAGCAGCCCCAATCTAGCGGGAGGCCCGCGCGAGCAGTACTTC.

The chain combines TRBV2 with TRBJ1-2; 10 bases fit TRBD1. J gave up 7 bases and V 7 bases, and 9 bases lay outside the gene matches. CDR1 is SNHLY and CDR2 is FYNNEI in the germline V gene. This CDR3 spans 14 amino acids. CDR3 in amino acids: CASNRQGASGGYTF. As DNA, the CDR3 is TGTGCCAGCAACAGACAGGGGGCATCGGGTGGCTACACCTTC.

This clone was observed once. V usage is TRBV28 and J usage is TRBJ1-6; D uncertain. The CDR3 has 12 amino acids. V lost 3 bases and J 8 bases, leaving 5 bases between the germline ends. Germline V CDR1 and CDR2: MDHEN, SYDVKM. This CDR3 reads CASSFRYSPLHF. The CDR3 DNA reads as TGTGCCAGCAGTTTCCGCTATTCACCCCTCCACTTT.

Concerning this clone: Within the sample, other DNA sequences also encode this same CDR3. The rearrangement uses TRBV7-9 and TRBJ2-4, with TRBD2 matching 7 bases. From germline, CDR1 is SEHNR and CDR2 FQNEAQ (reference sequence). The CDR3 spans 16 residues. V lost 1 base and J lost 0; bases outside the gene matches: 3. The CDR3, as DNA: TGTGCCAGCAGCTTAGGAGCGGGACTAGCCAAAAACATTCAGTACTTC. It codes for CASSLGAGLAKNIQYF. The full variable domain, completed using reference TRBV7-9 and TRBJ2-4, is DTGVSQNPRHKITKRGQNVTFRCDPISEHNRLYWYRQTLGQGPEFLTYFQNEAQLEKSRLLSDRFSAERPKGSFSTLEIQRTEQGDSAMYLCASSLGAGLAKNIQYFGAGTRLSVL.

The V gene is TRBV28, the J gene TRBJ2-5; D may correspond to TRBD1 or TRBD2 (5 bases each). This CDR3 comprises 11 residues. V dropped 5 bases and J dropped 7 bases, with 8 bases sitting between them. Germline lookup yields CDR1 MDHEN and CDR2 SYDVKM. This CDR3 reads CASSTRGTQYF. CDR3 bases: TGTGCCAGCAGTACTAGGGGGACCCAGTACTTC.

V gene TRBV11-3 combines with J gene TRBJ2-7; TRBD2 matches 7 bases. Per the germline V gene, CDR1 is SGHNT and CDR2 is YENEEA. The CDR3 is 14 amino acids. Losses at the gene ends were 4 bases for V and 1 base for J; bases not matched to a gene: 4. CDR3 loop: CASSSGGKSYEQYF. CDR3 DNA sequence: TGTGCCAGCAGCTCGGGGGGAAAATCCTACGAGCAGTACTTC.

This sequence joins TRBV28 and TRBJ2-7; 8 nucleotides align to TRBD2. This CDR3 has 16 residues. Germline-derived CDR1 and CDR2 are MDHEN and SYDVKM. V lost 3 bases to trimming and J lost 6 bases; unmatched junction nucleotides: 13. The CDR3 spells CASSFLPTSALGEQYF. CDR3 DNA sequence: TGTGCCAGCAGTTTCCTTCCGACTAGCGCATTGGGCGAGCAGTACTTC.

J is TRBJ1-5 and V is TRBV19, with 7 bases identical to TRBD1. The ends lost 3 bases at V and 4 bases at J; junction bases unmatched: 9. The germline V gene encodes CDR1 LNHDA and CDR2 SQIVND (reference sequence). The CDR3 is 16 residues long. CDR3 nucleotide sequence: TGTGCCAGTAGTATGGAGGGCAGGGGGTTGAATCAGCCCCAGCATTTT. Its protein product is CASSMEGRGLNQPQHF.

The rearrangement joins TRBV5-4 to TRBJ2-7; D unresolved. V was clipped by 4 bases and J by 3 bases, with 17 bases between them. This CDR3 contains 15 residues. Germline CDR1 and CDR2: SGHNT and YYREEE (reference sequence). Here the CDR3 reads CASSRGLTEYYEQYF. The CDR3 DNA follows: TGTGCCAGCAGCCGAGGCCTTACAGAGTACTACGAGCAGTACTTC. The full variable domain, with the rest looked up from reference TRBV5-4 and TRBJ2-7, is ETGVTQSPTHLIKTRGQQVTLRCSSQSGHNTVSWYQQALGQGPQFIFQYYREEENGRGNFPPRFSGLQFPNYSSELNVNALELDDSALYLCASSRGLTEYYEQYFGPGTRLTVT.

This chain joins TRBV7-8 and TRBJ1-5; D possibly corresponds to TRBD1 (5 bases). Per the germline V gene, CDR1 is SGHVS and CDR2 is FQNEAQ. The V and J ends lost 1 base and 0 bases respectively, with 16 bases between them. CDR3 size: 18 residues. This CDR3 reads CASSLGGLYRYSNQPQHF. The CDR3 bases are TGTGCCAGCAGCTTAGGGGGCCTTTACCGATATAGCAATCAGCCCCAGCATTTT.

The rearrangement links TRBV27 to TRBJ2-7; 9 nucleotides line up with TRBD2. This CDR3 comprises 14 residues. In germline, CDR1 is MNHEY, CDR2 SMNVEV (reference sequence). V gave up 6 bases and J gave up 4 bases; unmatched junction bases: 7. The CDR3 here is CASSLSGSWYEQYF. The CDR3 coding sequence is TGTGCCAGCAGCCTTAGCGGGAGCTGGTACGAGCAGTACTTC.